This T cell receptor (beta chain) emerged from a study of T cell repertoires in cytomegalovirus infection (dated by TCRdb to between 2018 and 2021). For context, the study as a whole: Recently identified HLA-C-restricted CMV epitopes, whose presentation resists viral immunomodulation, were targeted by peptide stimulations together with well-studied HLA-B-restricted epitopes. Donor HLA type was relevant to the analysis, because carriage of CMV infection together with the matching HLA type was indicated by public TCR beta signatures. General findings and caveats noted by the study authors: The ex vivo response was dominated by HLA-C-restricted CMV-specific TCR beta clonotypes, which also provided the single most frequent clonotype in two of eight donors. Carriers of CMV infection plus the relevant HLA type were discriminated by the cumulative frequency of public TCR beta family members in the study cohort and in an independent roughly 380-donor cohort.

Including cysteine and phenylalanine, the CDR3 has 17 amino acids. The kept DNA is CDR3 alone, 51 bases in frame from the first base. Trimming removed 1 base from V and 4 bases from J; the gene matches leave 8 bases unexplained. According to the germline V gene, CDR1 reads LGHNT and CDR2 reads FRNRAP. TCRdb lists the instrument as Illumina HiSeq 1500. Using fastp trimming at Q25 and MiXCR clonotype assembly, TCRdb reanalyzed the public sequencing data and kept in-frame beta chains. Each entry merges the rows of one CDR3 protein and shows their most common DNA and genes. The sample includes about 830,000 distinct CDR3 sequences, with approximately 32% observed a single time. The leading ten clones occupy 12% of the sample. This clonotype appeared once. Its antigen is still unknown. No much larger clonotype is one base removed from it; base qualities were not supplied. One read alone lends weak support.

The sample's treatment or condition, from its label and the paper: in vitro stimulation with specific CMV peptide epitopes to enrich CMV-specific T cells. This TCR derives from a human donor in good health (CMV status not recorded). Some clones in this sample may be carry-over from other donors' samples. Recombination joined TRBV12-5 with TRBJ2-1; 9 middle bases align to TRBD2. The sample here was cultured CD8+ T cells from PBMCs, taken from culture after CMV antigen stimulation. The DNA reads TGTGCTAGTGGTTTGGAGCCTCTAGCGGGGATATACAATGAGCAGTTCTTC. This is translated as CASGLEPLAGIYNEQFF.